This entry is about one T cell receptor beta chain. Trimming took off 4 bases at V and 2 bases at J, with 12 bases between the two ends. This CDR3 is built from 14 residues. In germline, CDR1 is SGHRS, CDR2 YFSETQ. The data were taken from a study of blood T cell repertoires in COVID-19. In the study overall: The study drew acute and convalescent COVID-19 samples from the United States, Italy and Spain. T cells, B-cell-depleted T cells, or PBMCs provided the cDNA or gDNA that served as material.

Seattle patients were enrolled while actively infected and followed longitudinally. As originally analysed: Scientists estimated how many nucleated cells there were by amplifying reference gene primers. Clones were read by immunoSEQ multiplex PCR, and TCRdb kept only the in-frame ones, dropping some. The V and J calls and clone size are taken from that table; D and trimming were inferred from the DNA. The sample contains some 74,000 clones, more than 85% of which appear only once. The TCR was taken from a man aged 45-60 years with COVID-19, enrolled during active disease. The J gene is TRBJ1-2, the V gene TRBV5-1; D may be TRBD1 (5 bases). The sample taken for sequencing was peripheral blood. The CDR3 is CASSGAAGNYGYTF. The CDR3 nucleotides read TGCGCCAGCAGCGGGGCCGCGGGGAACTATGGCTACACCTTC.